These 10 T cell receptor beta chains share one sample of origin, sequenced in a study of CD4+ T cells in melanoma. The data were produced by immunoSEQ multiplex PCR, yet TCRdb's version contains in-frame clones alone and is incomplete. The table has more than 15,000 clones, less than 85% seen once. The sequencing input was cells from a culture (not recorded whether cultured in vitro). The receptor source for this set is a human donor with melanoma.

The DNA for the CDR3 is TGCGCCAGCAGCTTCACTACCCACCGGGAGCTGTTTTTT. Protein product: CASSFTTHRELFF. The rearrangement uses TRBV5-1 and TRBJ2-2; D gene ambiguous. V was pared by 2 bases and J by 9 bases, with 11 bases between. Germline assignment: CDR1 SGHRS and CDR2 YFSETQ. The CDR3 length is 13 residues.

This sequence joins TRBV6-5 and TRBJ1-1, with D hard to call. The CDR3 has 16 amino acids. Per germline, CDR1 MNHEY and CDR2 SVGAGI. V was clipped by 0 bases and J by 0 bases, with 11 bases between them. Here the CDR3 reads CASSYSWRSMNTEAFF. In DNA form, the CDR3 reads TGTGCCAGCAGTTACTCCTGGCGTTCCATGAACACTGAAGCTTTCTTT.

The chain combines TRBV10-3 with TRBJ1-2; D gene uncertain. CDR1 is ENHRY, CDR2 SYGVKD, per germline. Trimming cost V 0 bases and J 3 bases, with 20 bases left between them. The CDR3 is 18 amino acids. The CDR3 loop is CAISESMAGPFDDYGYTF. The CDR3, as DNA: TGTGCCATCAGTGAGTCGATGGCAGGCCCTTTCGACGACTATGGCTACACCTTC.

Notes on this clone: At one end the junction does not follow the germline gene, possibly because of a read error. V and J are TRBV6-7 and TRBJ2-2; a possible D gene is TRBD2 (5 bases). TRBV6-7 carries the ORF label, with uncertain function. The CDR3 loop spans 15 amino acids. CDR3 protein: CASSYPKALHRGAVF. Here the CDR3 DNA reads TGTGCCAGCAGTTACCCCAAGGCACTTCACCGGGGAGCTGTTTTT.

This chain joins TRBV6-1 and TRBJ1-6, with D unclear. The germline gives CDR1 MNHNS, CDR2 SASEGT. The CDR3 spans 14 residues. The V gene lost 8 bases and the J gene lost 0 bases, with 8 bases spanning the gap. For the CDR3, the DNA is TGTGCCAGCCTACCCTTCTCCTATAATTCACCCCTCCACTTT. Its protein is CASLPFSYNSPLHF.

The rearrangement uses TRBV5-1 and TRBJ1-1; D may be TRBD1 (5 bases). The CDR3 is 14 residues long. Trimming took 4 bases from V and 1 from J, leaving 11 bases between them. Germline values: CDR1 SGHRS, CDR2 YFSETQ. CDR3 sequence (DNA): TGCGCCAGCAGCCAATTCACAGGGAACACTGAAGCTTTCTTT. It specifies CASSQFTGNTEAFF. The complete variable domain, with remaining parts taken from reference TRBV5-1 and TRBJ1-1, reads KAGVTQTPRYLIKTRGQQVTLSCSPISGHRSVSWYQQTPGQGLQFLFEYFSETQRNKGNFPGRFSGRQFSNSRSEMNVSTLELGDSALYLCASSQFTGNTEAFFGQGTRLTVV.

The V and J genes are TRBV4-2 and TRBJ2-3; D is uncertain. V lost 4 bases, J lost 2 bases, and 13 bases lay in between. Germline V gene lookup returns CDR1 LGHNA and CDR2 YNFKEQ. This CDR3 region has 15 residues. CDR3: CASSLPTGDTDTQYF. CDR3 coding DNA: TGTGCCAGCAGCCTCCCCACTGGGGACACAGATACGCAGTATTTT.

This clone has a handful of counts. The chain links TRBV30 to TRBJ2-7; no firm D call. Germline lookup yields CDR1 GTSNPN and CDR2 SVGIG (reference sequence). This CDR3 region has 11 residues. V lost 3 bases and J 7 bases, leaving 10 bases between the germline ends. CDR3 protein: CAWSPGYEQYF. CDR3 nucleotide sequence: TGTGCCTGGAGCCCCGGGTATGAGCAGTACTTC.

The chain is built from TRBV4-2 and TRBJ2-7, with D tentatively TRBD2 (7 bases). The V end lost 0 bases, the J end lost 3 bases, and 15 bases lay between the germline ends. This CDR3 is 16 amino acids long. Germline-derived CDR1 and CDR2 are LGHNA and YNFKEQ. The CDR3 DNA reads TGTGCCAGCAGCCAAGACCTAGGGGGGGGAAGCTACGAGCAGTACTTC. This encodes CASSQDLGGGSYEQYF.

This clone was counted once. This CDR3 is CASSSPLGGAVDTQYF. The DNA for the CDR3 is TGTGCCAGCAGCTCCCCGCTTGGGGGGGCAGTGGATACGCAGTATTTT. The chain employs TRBV11-2 and TRBJ2-3, with D possibly TRBD2 on 7 matching bases. CDR3 length equals 16 residues. Germline CDR1 and CDR2: SGHAT and FQNNGV. V lost 4 bases and J 6 bases, leaving 20 bases between the germline ends.